This T cell receptor beta chain emerged from a study of T-cell memory formation after mild COVID-19. Using its own MiXCR run on the 5' RACE reads, TCRdb lists one record per CDR3 protein. Of roughly 350,000 distinct CDR3 sequences listed, roughly 21% were seen once; the top ten hold under 15%. The V end was cut by 5 bases, the J end by 3 bases, with 10 bases between. CDR3 size: 13 residues. Germline-derived CDR1 and CDR2 are SGHTA and FQGTGA. The V and J genes are TRBV7-3 and TRBJ1-1; perhaps TRBD1 as D (5 bases). This sequence was found in an adult woman who had mild COVID-19 (a few samples of this study predate the infection). Cell type and time point are not known. Specimen: PBMCs or a T cell subset sorted from them (not recorded which). CDR3 loop: CASSQGKDTEAFF. In DNA, the CDR3 is TGTGCCAGCAGCCAGGGAAAAGACACTGAAGCTTTCTTT.